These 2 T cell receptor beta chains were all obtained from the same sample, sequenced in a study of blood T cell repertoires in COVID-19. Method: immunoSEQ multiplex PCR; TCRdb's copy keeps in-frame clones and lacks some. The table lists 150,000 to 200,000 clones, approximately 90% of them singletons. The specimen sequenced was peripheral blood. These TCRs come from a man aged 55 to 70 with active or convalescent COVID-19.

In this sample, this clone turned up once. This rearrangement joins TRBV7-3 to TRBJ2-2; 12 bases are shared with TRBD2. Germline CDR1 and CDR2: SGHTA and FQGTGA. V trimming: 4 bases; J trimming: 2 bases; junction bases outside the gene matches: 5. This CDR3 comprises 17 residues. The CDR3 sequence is CASSSTSGGTNTGELFF. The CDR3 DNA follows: TGTGCCAGCAGCTCCACTAGCGGGGGGACAAACACCGGGGAGCTGTTTTTT.

CDR3 sequence (DNA): TGTGCCACCAGTGATCCCGGGAGGGGTGACTATGGCTACACCTTC. Its translation: CATSDPGRGDYGYTF. The chain uses TRBV24-1 and TRBJ1-2; D is perhaps TRBD1 (5 bases). Germline V lookup: CDR1 KGHDR, CDR2 SFDVKD. The CDR3 runs 15 residues. V lost 3 bases and J 3 bases, leaving 13 bases between the germline ends.